Shown below are 13 T cell receptor beta chains from a single sample sequenced in a study of shared clonotypes between healthy human individuals. Method: immunoSEQ multiplex PCR; TCRdb's copy keeps in-frame clones and lacks some. The sample yields about 1.1 million clones, roughly 80% seen once. Material: memory CD4+ T cells from PBMCs. As for subset: CD45RA-negative fraction. The receptor set was obtained from a man younger than 30 in good health. Some clones in this sample may be carry-over from other donors' samples.

This clone came up a few times. The chain has TRBV6-5 and TRBJ2-5; D possibly uses TRBD1 or TRBD2 (5 bases each). This CDR3 comprises 14 residues. The ends were cut back, 5 bases at V and 7 bases at J, with 17 bases in the middle. Germline values: CDR1 MNHEY, CDR2 SVGAGI. The CDR3 DNA sequence: TGTGCCAGCAGTCCCCTCGAGGGGTCAGGGACCCAGTACTTC. Translation gives CASSPLEGSGTQYF.

The chain links TRBV14 to TRBJ2-5, with D hard to call. V lost 2 bases and J lost 1, with 5 bases in between. Germline CDR1 reads SGHDN; CDR2 reads FVKESK. The CDR3 spans 13 residues. CDR3: CASSQFLQETQYF. DNA of the CDR3: TGTGCCAGCAGCCAATTTCTCCAAGAGACCCAGTACTTC.

This clone was observed once. V is TRBV7-3 and J is TRBJ1-1; the match to TRBD1 covers 7 bases. V shed 5 bases, J shed 11 bases, and the junction held 14 bases outside the gene matches. The germline V gene has CDR1 SGHTA and CDR2 FQGTGA. The CDR3 covers 14 residues. CDR3 loop: CASSPPGSDRRAFF. The DNA of the CDR3 is TGTGCCAGCAGCCCCCCAGGATCGGACAGGCGGGCTTTCTTT.

The chain links TRBV7-2 to TRBJ2-3; D is possibly TRBD2 (6 bases). CDR1 and CDR2 from the germline V gene are SGHTA and FQGNSA. The CDR3 contains 16 residues. V shed 2 bases and J shed 2 bases, with 14 bases lying between them. In DNA form, the CDR3 reads TGTGCCAGCAGCTTAATAGTGACTAGAGTCACAGATACGCAGTATTTT. Its protein is CASSLIVTRVTDTQYF.

This clone has just one count. The V gene is TRBV7-3, the J gene TRBJ2-7; TRBD2 matches at 14 bases. Germline assignment: CDR1 SGHTA and CDR2 FQGTGA. The CDR3 consists of 19 residues. V was pared by 5 bases and J by 2 bases, with 14 bases of the junction left unmatched. In DNA, the CDR3 is TGTGCCAGCAGCCCCAGCACCGGGACTAGCGGGAGTCCCGCCTACGAGCAGTACTTC. Protein product: CASSPSTGTSGSPAYEQYF. Based on the CDR3 plus reference TRBV7-3 and TRBJ2-7, the full variable domain is GAGVSQTPSNKVTEKGKYVELRCDPISGHTALYWYRQSLGQGPEFLIYFQGTGAADDSGLPNDRFFAVRPEGSVSTLKIQRTERGDSAVYLCASSPSTGTSGSPAYEQYFGPGTRLTVT.

J is TRBJ1-1 and V is TRBV5-6; D gene ambiguous. Between the trimmed V and J ends, which lost 0 bases and 8 bases, there was a span of 5 bases. The CDR3 has 11 amino acids. Per the germline V gene, CDR1 is SGHDT and CDR2 is YYEEEE. The CDR3 loop reads CASSLGIEAFF. The CDR3 nucleotides read TGTGCCAGCAGCTTGGGTATAGAAGCTTTCTTT.

The rearrangement joins TRBV5-1 to TRBJ2-5; D remains ambiguous. Germline V gene lookup returns CDR1 SGHRS and CDR2 YFSETQ. Deletions cut 6 bases from V and 2 bases from J, with 11 bases between. This CDR3 has 13 residues. Here the CDR3 DNA reads TGCGCCAGCACCCTTGATGGGCAAGAGACCCAGTACTTC. As protein: CASTLDGQETQYF.

V usage is TRBV11-2 and J usage is TRBJ2-7; TRBD2 aligns across 8 bases. The germline CDR1 and CDR2 sequences are SGHAT and FQNNGV. Trimming at V came to 6 bases and at J to 2 bases, leaving 9 bases not matched to a gene. The CDR3 has 15 amino acids. The CDR3, as DNA: TGTGCCAGCAGTGAGGGGACTAGTTCTACCTACGAGCAGTACTTC. As protein: CASSEGTSSTYEQYF.

Comments on this clone: The same CDR3 is also encoded by other DNA sequences in this sample. The J gene is TRBJ1-1, the V gene TRBV27; D uncertain. Trimming removed 4 bases from V and 1 base from J, with 7 bases in between. This CDR3 comprises 13 residues. The germline V gene encodes CDR1 MNHEY and CDR2 SMNVEV (reference sequence). CDR3 region: CASSWGGNTEAFF. The CDR3 coding sequence is TGTGCCAGCAGTTGGGGTGGGAACACTGAAGCTTTCTTT.

This clone showed up just a few times. Here the CDR3 DNA reads TGTGCCAGCAGTTACTCGTCAACAGGGGAAGGGTTGGGCTACACCTTC. Its translation is CASSYSSTGEGLGYTF. J is TRBJ1-2 and V is TRBV6-6, with 7 bases lining up with TRBD1. The germline CDR1 and CDR2 sequences are MNHNY and SVGAGI (reference sequence). This CDR3 contains 16 residues. The V gene end was trimmed by 0 bases and the J gene end by 8 bases; junction bases not matched to a gene: 12.

The CDR3 bases are TGCAGCTCCCGGAGGGCTACAGATACGCAGTATTTT. This sequence encodes CSSRRATDTQYF. The chain carries TRBV29-1 and TRBJ2-3; D is possibly TRBD2 (6 bases). CDR1 SQVTM and CDR2 ANQGSEA come from the germline V gene. The CDR3 is 12 amino acids. Trimming removed 8 bases at V and 3 bases at J, with 12 bases between.

The gene calls are TRBV7-9 and TRBJ1-2; 9 nucleotides align to TRBD1. Germline V lookup: CDR1 SEHNR, CDR2 FQNEAQ (reference sequence). The CDR3 loop spans 14 amino acids. V was clipped by 5 bases and J by 8 bases; unmatched bases: 9. The CDR3 is CASSADRGTGGYTF. The CDR3, as DNA: TGTGCCAGCAGCGCGGACAGGGGAACGGGGGGCTACACCTTC.

The chain links TRBV10-1 to TRBJ2-7, with D hard to call. The germline V gene has CDR1 WNHNN and CDR2 SYGVQD (reference sequence). The CDR3 covers 16 residues. V was clipped by 0 bases and J by 0 bases, with 12 bases between them. The DNA of the CDR3 is TGCGCCAGCAGTGAGTCACCGCAGGAGAGCTCCTACGAGCAGTACTTC. Protein: CASSESPQESSYEQYF.